The present TCR beta chain was sequenced within a study of blood T cells in healthy people across ages. Regarding the study as a whole: A strong correlation was found between TCR beta diversity and the percentage of naive T cells. Relative to aged donors, long-lived donors carried more naive CD4+ cells and displayed higher diversity.

In germline, CDR1 is MGHRA, CDR2 YSYEKL. The germline V and J ends were trimmed by 2 bases and 4 bases, with 19 bases remaining between them. The length of the CDR3 is 17 residues. The use of a sample-barcoded 5' primer and a J-beta primer mix characterized a second PCR of roughly 6 to 11 cycles. MiXCR was run by TCRdb on the 5' RACE reads, yielding one entry per CDR3 protein. The table records 650,000 to 1,000,000 distinct CDR3 sequences, around 36% of them present only once. This clonotype was seen many times. The antigen remains undetermined. The chain is built from TRBV4-1 and TRBJ2-3, with D possibly being TRBD1 (5 bases). The sequenced sample consisted of blood. The receptor was isolated from a man aged 18 to 30 in good health. The CDR3 sequence: CASSQFLPEKQADTQYF. The CDR3 coding sequence is TGCGCCAGCAGCCAATTCCTCCCGGAGAAACAGGCAGATACGCAGTATTTT.